The 22 T cell receptor beta chains below all came from one sample that was sequenced in a study of T cells after yellow fever vaccination. Via MiXCR, TCRdb re-called the 5' RACE reads, giving one row per CDR3 protein. Of roughly 250,000 distinct CDR3 sequences detected, over 10% appear once; the ten largest clones hold about 0.51%. The sequences come from CD4+ T cells sorted from PBMCs, collected 45 days after the yellow fever booster vaccination. These receptors were collected from a young man who received the YFV17D yellow fever vaccine.

This clonotype occurred a few times. V gene TRBV11-2 combines with J gene TRBJ2-1; 14 bases line up with TRBD2. Germline V gene sequence: CDR1 SGHAT, CDR2 FQNNGV. This CDR3 comprises 18 residues. V dropped 5 bases and J dropped 4; count of bases not matched to a gene: 10. The CDR3, as DNA: TGTGCCAGCAGCCTCAGGACTAGCGGGAGGTTTTCTTACAATGAGCAGTTCTTC. Protein: CASSLRTSGRFSYNEQFF. Supplemented by reference TRBV11-2 and TRBJ2-1, the full variable domain reads EAGVAQSPRYKIIEKRQSVAFWCNPISGHATLYWYQQILGQGPKLLIQFQNNGVVDDSQLPKDRFSAERLKGVDSTLKIQPAKLEDSAVYLCASSLRTSGRFSYNEQFFGPGTRLTVL.

The table lists this clonotype with a few counts. The chain has TRBV11-1 and TRBJ2-5, with TRBD2 matching 13 bases. Trimming cost V 6 bases and J 5 bases; bases outside gene matches: 15. This CDR3 comprises 18 residues. Germline V gives CDR1 SGHAT, CDR2 FQDESV (reference sequence). CDR3 nucleotide sequence: TGTGCCAGCAGTCGTGGGACTAGCGGGATCTGGGGTACGGAGACCCAGTACTTC. This translates into CASSRGTSGIWGTETQYF.

The chain has TRBV5-1 and TRBJ2-7; a weak D match, TRBD2 (6 bases). CDR3 length equals 14 residues. Germline V gene data show CDR1 as SGHRS and CDR2 as YFSETQ. Trimming cost V 0 bases and J 7 bases, with 14 bases left between them. The CDR3 nucleotides are TGCGCCAGCAGCTTGGAGGTCGTCGGGGGAGAGCAGTACTTC. It specifies CASSLEVVGGEQYF.

This clonotype was seen a few times. The rearrangement joins TRBV3-1 to TRBJ2-1; TRBD2 agrees at 9 bases. The germline gives CDR1 LGHDT, CDR2 YNNKEL (reference sequence). The CDR3 has 16 amino acids. V gave up 1 base and J gave up 4 bases; unmatched junction bases: 5. This CDR3 reads CASSQVLAGQYNEQFF. The CDR3 DNA reads as TGTGCCAGCAGCCAAGTTCTAGCGGGACAATACAATGAGCAGTTCTTC.

The sample holds a few counts of this clonotype. The V call is TRBV6-2 or TRBV6-3, the J call TRBJ2-7, with D perhaps matching TRBD2 (5 bases). The CDR3 runs 12 residues. V was shortened by 4 bases and J by 6 bases, with 10 bases between the two germline ends. Germline V gene sequence: CDR1 MNHEY, CDR2 SVGEGT. This CDR3 is CASSFGLAEQYF. The CDR3 DNA is TGTGCCAGCAGTTTTGGACTCGCCGAGCAGTACTTC.

The chain employs TRBV28 and TRBJ2-7; the D gene is possibly TRBD2 (6 bases). The V and J ends lost 8 bases and 0 bases respectively, with 14 bases between them. The CDR3 covers 14 residues. The germline V gene has CDR1 MDHEN and CDR2 SYDVKM. In DNA, the CDR3 is TGTGCCAGCGCATCCGGGAGCAGCTCCTACGAGCAGTACTTC. Translated: CASASGSSSYEQYF.

In this sample, this clonotype turned up a few times. The chain is built from TRBV29-1 and TRBJ1-5, with 11 positions matching TRBD1. With 6 bases clipped from V and 3 bases from J, the junction kept 4 bases outside the gene matches. The CDR3 has 14 residues. The V gene's germline CDR1 is SQVTM and CDR2 ANQGSEA. The CDR3, as DNA: TGCAGCGTGCGGGACAGGGGGGCCAATCAGCCCCAGCATTTT. Its translation: CSVRDRGANQPQHF. Complete variable domain (other parts from reference TRBV29-1 and TRBJ1-5): SAVISQKPSRDICQRGTSLTIQCQVDSQVTMMFWYRQQPGQSLTLIATANQGSEATYESGFVIDKFPISRPNLTFSTLTVSNMSPEDSSIYLCSVRDRGANQPQHFGDGTRLSIL.

V is TRBV6-5 and J is TRBJ1-5, with 9 bases that match TRBD1. V lost 0 bases, J lost 5 bases, and 5 bases stayed unmatched. CDR1 is MNHEY, CDR2 SVGAGI, per germline. The CDR3 runs 16 residues. The CDR3 DNA sequence: TGTGCCAGCAGTTACTCAGACAGGGGGGACGATCAGCCCCAGCATTTT. Protein product: CASSYSDRGDDQPQHF.

The chain is built from TRBV2 and TRBJ1-1, with D perhaps TRBD1 (5 bases). V lost 4 bases to trimming and J lost 5 bases, with 14 bases between them. CDR1 is SNHLY, CDR2 FYNNEI, per germline. The length of the CDR3 is 14 residues. CDR3 sequence: CASSVGSRGTEAFF. For the CDR3, the DNA is TGTGCCAGCAGTGTGGGCAGCCGGGGGACTGAAGCTTTCTTT. Together with reference TRBV2 and TRBJ1-1, the CDR3 gives the full variable domain: EPEVTQTPSHQVTQMGQEVILRCVPISNHLYFYWYRQILGQKVEFLVSFYNNEISEKSEIFDDQFSVERPDGSNFTLKIRSTKLEDSAMYFCASSVGSRGTEAFFGQGTRLTVV.

This chain joins TRBV20-1 and TRBJ2-3, with D perhaps matching TRBD2 (6 bases). Germline loops: CDR1 DFQATT, CDR2 SNEGSKA (reference sequence). V lost 0 bases and J lost 8, with 18 bases in between. The CDR3 spans 15 residues. The CDR3 reads CSAREKNGRWFTQYF. The CDR3 coding sequence is TGCAGTGCTAGAGAGAAAAACGGGAGATGGTTTACGCAGTATTTT.

V usage is TRBV19 and J usage is TRBJ2-7; D might be TRBD1 (6 bases). This CDR3 comprises 13 residues. Trimming left V 4 bases short and J 1 base short, with 8 bases between. Germline CDR1 LNHDA, CDR2 SQIVND (reference sequence). CDR3 in amino acids: CASSKDRSYEQYF. CDR3 in DNA: TGTGCCAGTAGTAAGGACAGATCCTACGAGCAGTACTTC.

This chain connects TRBV29-1 to TRBJ2-2, with TRBD1 matching 7 bases. From germline, CDR1 is SQVTM and CDR2 ANQGSEA. The CDR3 loop spans 15 amino acids. J lost 2 bases, V lost 7 bases, and 10 bases had no gene match. The CDR3 here is CSAKYRTGNTGELFF. CDR3 nucleotide sequence: TGCAGCGCCAAGTATAGGACAGGAAACACCGGGGAGCTGTTTTTT.

This sequence joins TRBV3-1 and TRBJ2-7, with D uncertain. CDR3 length equals 15 residues. The V and J ends lost 3 bases and 1 base respectively, with 13 bases between them. Germline V CDR1 and CDR2: LGHDT, YNNKEL (reference sequence). The CDR3 is CASSQMSGVSYEQYF. The CDR3 nucleotides are TGTGCCAGCAGCCAGATGTCTGGGGTTTCCTACGAGCAGTACTTC.

The rearrangement uses TRBV20-1 and TRBJ2-7, with TRBD2 matching 9 bases. CDR1 DFQATT and CDR2 SNEGSKA come from the germline V gene (reference sequence). Trimming at V came to 3 bases and at J to 1 base, leaving 7 bases not matched to a gene. The CDR3 is 15 residues long. The CDR3 bases are TGCAGTGCTAGGCCCTATAGCGGGAGTTCCTACGAGCAGTACTTC. Amino acids: CSARPYSGSSYEQYF.

This clonotype was seen only a few times. The V gene is TRBV20-1, the J gene TRBJ2-1, with TRBD1 identical over 9 bases. This CDR3 spans 14 amino acids. Looked up from germline, CDR1 is DFQATT and CDR2 is SNEGSKA (reference sequence). The ends lost 6 bases at V and 8 bases at J; junction bases unmatched: 11. The CDR3 loop is CSAIRQGVSDEQFF. The CDR3 nucleotides are TGCAGTGCCATCCGACAGGGGGTATCGGATGAGCAGTTCTTC.

V gene TRBV6-1 combines with J gene TRBJ2-7, with D maybe TRBD1 (5 bases). Germline values: CDR1 MNHNS, CDR2 SASEGT. This CDR3 has 15 amino acids. V shed 6 bases and J shed 0 bases, with 15 bases lying between them. The CDR3 here is CASSRLGQTSYEQYF. DNA of the CDR3: TGTGCCAGCAGCCGCCTCGGACAAACCTCCTACGAGCAGTACTTC.

This clonotype was observed many times. This rearrangement joins TRBV28 to TRBJ2-5; 13 bases map to TRBD2. Looked up from germline, CDR1 is MDHEN and CDR2 is SYDVKM. The length of the CDR3 is 18 residues. V lost 4 bases to trimming and J lost 0 bases; unmatched junction nucleotides: 8. The CDR3 region is CASSSQLAGGGYQETQYF. The CDR3 nucleotides are TGTGCCAGCAGTTCCCAACTAGCGGGAGGGGGGTACCAAGAGACCCAGTACTTC. Based on the CDR3 plus reference TRBV28 and TRBJ2-5, the full variable domain is DVKVTQSSRYLVKRTGEKVFLECVQDMDHENMFWYRQDPGLGLRLIYFSYDVKMKEKGDIPEGYSVSREKKERFSLILESASTNQTSMYLCASSSQLAGGGYQETQYFGPGTRLLVL.

There are many counts of this clonotype. The rearrangement uses TRBV6-2 or TRBV6-3 and TRBJ1-5, with D hard to call. The V end was cut by 2 bases, the J end by 3 bases, with 2 bases between. Germline-derived CDR1 and CDR2 are MNHEY and SVGEGT. This CDR3 contains 12 residues. CDR3 amino acids: CASSYTNQPQHF. CDR3 in DNA: TGTGCCAGCAGTTACACCAATCAGCCCCAGCATTTT.

This clonotype was observed a few times. The chain has TRBV12-3 or TRBV12-4 and TRBJ1-1; D not resolved. Trimming took 1 base from V and 6 from J, leaving 6 bases between them. This CDR3 has 12 amino acids. The CDR3 protein is CASSLVSAEAFF. Written as DNA, the CDR3 is TGTGCCAGCAGTTTAGTGTCTGCTGAAGCTTTCTTT.

This clonotype has a count of ten or more. The chain couples TRBV5-1 to TRBJ2-5, with D maybe TRBD2 (5 bases). Trimming cost V 4 bases and J 2 bases, with 9 bases left between them. The CDR3 is made up of 13 amino acids. The germline V gene has CDR1 SGHRS and CDR2 YFSETQ. The CDR3 reads CASSLLGQETQYF. In nucleotides, the CDR3 is TGCGCCAGCAGCCTACTAGGTCAAGAGACCCAGTACTTC.

The chain uses TRBV7-9 and TRBJ2-1; D is possibly TRBD1 (5 bases). This CDR3 region has 14 residues. Germline-derived CDR1 and CDR2 are SEHNR and FQNEAQ (reference sequence). V was clipped by 5 bases and J by 3 bases, with 11 bases between them. The CDR3 reads CASSRGFIYNEQFF. As DNA, the CDR3 is TGTGCCAGCAGCAGGGGATTCATCTACAATGAGCAGTTCTTC.

This clonotype was seen a handful of times. The chain combines TRBV5-1 with TRBJ2-1; 7 bases align to TRBD2. Losses at the gene ends were 8 bases for V and 0 bases for J; bases not matched to a gene: 8. The CDR3 has 15 residues. The germline gives CDR1 SGHRS, CDR2 YFSETQ. The CDR3 loop is CASTLADSSYNEQFF. The DNA for the CDR3 is TGCGCCAGTACTCTAGCGGATAGCTCCTACAATGAGCAGTTCTTC. Full variable domain (outside the CDR3, taken from reference TRBV5-1 and TRBJ2-1): KAGVTQTPRYLIKTRGQQVTLSCSPISGHRSVSWYQQTPGQGLQFLFEYFSETQRNKGNFPGRFSGRQFSNSRSEMNVSTLELGDSALYLCASTLADSSYNEQFFGPGTRLTVL.